The TCR beta chain described here comes from a study of T cells in Graves' hyperthyroidism and ophthalmopathy. Findings and limits, study-wide: Model-based prediction identified ophthalmopathy a median around 6.5 months prior to its onset. Clonotypes that were expanded in thyroid above 0.001 mostly appeared in blood too.

A word on this clonotype: Its antigen remains unknown.

TCR beta CDR3 regions were amplified from RNA transcripts. Initially, a first-round RT-PCR of the TCR CDR3 employed the HTBI primer set. TCRdb reprocessed the multiplex PCR reads via MiXCR and lists one record per CDR3 protein. The table records about 410,000 distinct CDR3 sequences, about 14% of them present only once. Among ophthalmopathy patients, the Clinical Activity Score reached at least 3, the NOSPECS grade reached at least 4, and duration remained under 3 months. Diagnosing involved the use of clinical symptoms, serum thyroxine and TRAb, thyroid ultrasound and orbital computed tomography. Germline loops: CDR1 DFQATT, CDR2 SNEGSKA (reference sequence). The V and J ends lost 3 bases and 8 bases respectively, with 10 bases between them. The CDR3 runs 12 residues.

V and J are TRBV20-1 and TRBJ1-4; D is ambiguous. Sequenced: blood. The receptor was derived from a man aged 18 to 29 with Graves' ophthalmopathy. The DNA for the CDR3 is TGCAGTGCTAGTCGCCAGCTCGAAAAACTGTTTTTT. Translating gives CSASRQLEKLFF.